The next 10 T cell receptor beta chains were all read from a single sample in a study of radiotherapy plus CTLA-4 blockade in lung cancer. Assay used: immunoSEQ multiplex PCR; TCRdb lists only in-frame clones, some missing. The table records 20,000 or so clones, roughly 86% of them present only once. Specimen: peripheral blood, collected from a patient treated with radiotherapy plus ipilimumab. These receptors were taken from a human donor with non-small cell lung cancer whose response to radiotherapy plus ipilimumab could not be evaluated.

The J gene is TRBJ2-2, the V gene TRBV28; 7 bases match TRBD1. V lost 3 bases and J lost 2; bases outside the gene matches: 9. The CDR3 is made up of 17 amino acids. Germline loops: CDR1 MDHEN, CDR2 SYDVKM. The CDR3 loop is CASSFYNRGFNTGELFF. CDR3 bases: TGTGCCAGCAGTTTCTATAACAGGGGATTCAACACCGGGGAGCTGTTTTTT.

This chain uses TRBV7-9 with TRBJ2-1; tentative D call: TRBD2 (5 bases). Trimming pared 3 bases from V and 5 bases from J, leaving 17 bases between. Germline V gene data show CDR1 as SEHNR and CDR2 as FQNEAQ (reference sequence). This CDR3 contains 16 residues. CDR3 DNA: TGTGCCAGCAGCTTTTCGGGATTTGTTCGCCACAATGAGCAGTTCTTC. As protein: CASSFSGFVRHNEQFF.

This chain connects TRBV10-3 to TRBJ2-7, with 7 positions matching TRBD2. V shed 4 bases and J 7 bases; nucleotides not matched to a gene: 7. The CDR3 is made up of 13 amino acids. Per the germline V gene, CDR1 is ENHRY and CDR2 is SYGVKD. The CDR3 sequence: CAISGTDGGEQYF. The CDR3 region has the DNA TGTGCCATCAGTGGGACCGACGGGGGGGAGCAGTACTTC.

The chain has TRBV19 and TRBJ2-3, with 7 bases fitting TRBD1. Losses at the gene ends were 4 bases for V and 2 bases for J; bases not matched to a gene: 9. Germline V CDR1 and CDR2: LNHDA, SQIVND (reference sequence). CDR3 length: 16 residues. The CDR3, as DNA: TGTGCCAGTAGTAGCGCCAGGGACAGCTTCACAGATACGCAGTATTTT. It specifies CASSSARDSFTDTQYF.

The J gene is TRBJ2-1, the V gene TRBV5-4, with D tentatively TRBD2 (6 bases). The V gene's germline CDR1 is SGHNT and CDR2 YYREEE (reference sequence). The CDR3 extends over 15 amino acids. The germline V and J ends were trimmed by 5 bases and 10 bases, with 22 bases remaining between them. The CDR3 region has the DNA TGTGCCAGCAGTCGGGACGGGGGTGGCACAAAAGAGCAGTTCTTC. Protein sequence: CASSRDGGGTKEQFF.

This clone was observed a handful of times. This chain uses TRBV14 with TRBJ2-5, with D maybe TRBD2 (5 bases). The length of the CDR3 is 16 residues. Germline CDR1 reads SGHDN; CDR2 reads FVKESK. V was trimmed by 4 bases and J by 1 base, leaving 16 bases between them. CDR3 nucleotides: TGTGCCAGCAGCCGACTTGACGAGGGAGTCCAAGAGACCCAGTACTTC. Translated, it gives CASSRLDEGVQETQYF.

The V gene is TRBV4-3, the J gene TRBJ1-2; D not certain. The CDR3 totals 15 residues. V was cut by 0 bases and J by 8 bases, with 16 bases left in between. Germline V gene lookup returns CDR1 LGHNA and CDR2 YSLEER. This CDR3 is CASSQESRPLIGYTF. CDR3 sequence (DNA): TGCGCCAGCAGCCAAGAGTCGCGTCCTCTCATCGGCTACACCTTC.

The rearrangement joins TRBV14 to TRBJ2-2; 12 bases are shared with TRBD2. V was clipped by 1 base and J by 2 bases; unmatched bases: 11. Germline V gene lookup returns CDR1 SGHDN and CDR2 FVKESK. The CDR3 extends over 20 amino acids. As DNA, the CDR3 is TGTGCCAGCAGCCAAGGCGCCCCTCTAGCGGGAGGGCCTAACACCGGGGAGCTGTTTTTT. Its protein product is CASSQGAPLAGGPNTGELFF.

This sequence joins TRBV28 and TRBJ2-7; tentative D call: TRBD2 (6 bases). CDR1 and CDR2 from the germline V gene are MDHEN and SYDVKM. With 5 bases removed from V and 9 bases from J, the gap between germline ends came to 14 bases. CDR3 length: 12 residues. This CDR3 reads CASSQTSKGQYF. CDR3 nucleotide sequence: TGTGCCAGCAGTCAGACTAGTAAGGGGCAGTACTTC.

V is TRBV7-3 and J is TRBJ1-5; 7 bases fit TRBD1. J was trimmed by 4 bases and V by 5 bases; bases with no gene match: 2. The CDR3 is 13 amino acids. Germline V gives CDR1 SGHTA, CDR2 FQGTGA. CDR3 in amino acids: CASSRDRNQPQHF. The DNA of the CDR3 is TGTGCCAGCAGCAGGGACAGAAATCAGCCCCAGCATTTT. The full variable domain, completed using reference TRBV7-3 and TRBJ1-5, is GAGVSQTPSNKVTEKGKYVELRCDPISGHTALYWYRQSLGQGPEFLIYFQGTGAADDSGLPNDRFFAVRPEGSVSTLKIQRTERGDSAVYLCASSRDRNQPQHFGDGTRLSIL.